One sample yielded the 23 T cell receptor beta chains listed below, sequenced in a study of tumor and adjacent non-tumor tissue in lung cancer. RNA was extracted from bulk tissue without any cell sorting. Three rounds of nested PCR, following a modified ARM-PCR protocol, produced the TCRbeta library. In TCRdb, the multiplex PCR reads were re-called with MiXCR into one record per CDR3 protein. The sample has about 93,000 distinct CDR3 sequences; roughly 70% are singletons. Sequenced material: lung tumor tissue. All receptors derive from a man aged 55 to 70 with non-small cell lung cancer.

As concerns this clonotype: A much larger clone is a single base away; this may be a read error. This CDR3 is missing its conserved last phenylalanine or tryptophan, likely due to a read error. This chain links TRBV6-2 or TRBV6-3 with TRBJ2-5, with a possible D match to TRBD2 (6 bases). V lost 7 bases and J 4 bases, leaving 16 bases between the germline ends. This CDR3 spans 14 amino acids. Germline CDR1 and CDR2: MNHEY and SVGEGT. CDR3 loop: CASTPPLARETQYL. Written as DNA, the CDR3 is TGTGCCAGCACCCCCCCCCTAGCGAGAGAGACCCAGTACTTA.

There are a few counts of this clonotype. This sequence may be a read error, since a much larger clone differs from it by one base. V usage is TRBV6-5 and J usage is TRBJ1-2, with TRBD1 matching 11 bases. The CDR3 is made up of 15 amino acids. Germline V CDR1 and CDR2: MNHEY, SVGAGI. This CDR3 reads CASSPYGQGAGGYIF. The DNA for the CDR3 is TGTGCCAGCAGTCCCTATGGACAGGGGGCGGGCGGCTACATCTTC.

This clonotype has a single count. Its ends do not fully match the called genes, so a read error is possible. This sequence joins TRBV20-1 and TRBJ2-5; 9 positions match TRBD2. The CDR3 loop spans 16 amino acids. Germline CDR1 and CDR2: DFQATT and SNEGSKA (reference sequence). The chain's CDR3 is CSASRRREGLGKTQYF. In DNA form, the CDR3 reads TGTAGTGCTAGTAGACGGCGGGAGGGCCTGGGGAAGACCCAGTACTTC.

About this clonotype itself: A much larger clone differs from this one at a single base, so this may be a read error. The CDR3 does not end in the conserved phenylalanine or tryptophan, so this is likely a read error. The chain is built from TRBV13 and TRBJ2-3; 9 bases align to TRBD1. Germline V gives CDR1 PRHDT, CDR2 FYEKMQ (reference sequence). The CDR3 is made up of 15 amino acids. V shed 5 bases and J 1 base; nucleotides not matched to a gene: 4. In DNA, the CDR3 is TGTGCCAGCAGCCGCCGGACAGGGGGCACAGATACGCAGTATTAT. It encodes CASSRRTGGTDTQYY.

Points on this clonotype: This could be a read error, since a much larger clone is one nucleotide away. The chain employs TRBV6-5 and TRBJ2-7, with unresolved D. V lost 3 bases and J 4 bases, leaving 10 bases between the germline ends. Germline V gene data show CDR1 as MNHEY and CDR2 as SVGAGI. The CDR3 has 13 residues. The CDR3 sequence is CASSYQDRYEQYF. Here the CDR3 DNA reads TGTGCCAGCAGTTATCAGGATCGTTACGAGCAGTACTTC.

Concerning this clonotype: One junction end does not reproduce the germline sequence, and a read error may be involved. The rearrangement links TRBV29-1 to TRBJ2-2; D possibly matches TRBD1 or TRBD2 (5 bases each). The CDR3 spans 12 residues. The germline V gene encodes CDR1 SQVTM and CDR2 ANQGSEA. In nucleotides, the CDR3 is TGCAGCATTGACAGTAACACCGGGAAGCTGTTCTTT. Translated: CSIDSNTGKLFF.

CDR3 in amino acids: CASRLARGSGSPLHF. The CDR3 bases are TGTGCCAGCAGACTCGCCCGAGGTTCGGGTTCACCCCTCCACTTT. The rearrangement uses TRBV28 and TRBJ1-6; no clear D. From germline, CDR1 is MDHEN and CDR2 SYDVKM. V lost 6 bases and J 9 bases, leaving 18 bases between the germline ends. This CDR3 region has 15 residues.

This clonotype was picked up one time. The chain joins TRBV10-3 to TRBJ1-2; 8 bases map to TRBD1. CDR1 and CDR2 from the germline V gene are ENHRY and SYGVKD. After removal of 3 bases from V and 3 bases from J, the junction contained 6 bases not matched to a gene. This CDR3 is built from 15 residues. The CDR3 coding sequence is TGTGCCATCAGTGACGGACAGGGCGGTGACTATGGCTACACCTTC. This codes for CAISDGQGGDYGYTF.

The CDR3 DNA reads TGTGTTAGCAGCATGGTCAGCGGTGCCTACGAGCAGTACTTC. Translating it yields CVSSMVSGAYEQYF. V is TRBV5-5 and J is TRBJ2-7; D is perhaps TRBD2 (5 bases). CDR1 and CDR2 from the germline V gene are SGHKS and YYEKEE (reference sequence). This CDR3 is built from 14 residues.

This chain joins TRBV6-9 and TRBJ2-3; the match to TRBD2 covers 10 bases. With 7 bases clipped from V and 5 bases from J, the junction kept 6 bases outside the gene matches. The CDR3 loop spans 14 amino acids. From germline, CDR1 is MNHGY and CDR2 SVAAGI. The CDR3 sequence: CASIRTSGLDTQYF. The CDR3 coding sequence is TGTGCCAGCATAAGGACTAGCGGCTTAGATACGCAGTATTTT.

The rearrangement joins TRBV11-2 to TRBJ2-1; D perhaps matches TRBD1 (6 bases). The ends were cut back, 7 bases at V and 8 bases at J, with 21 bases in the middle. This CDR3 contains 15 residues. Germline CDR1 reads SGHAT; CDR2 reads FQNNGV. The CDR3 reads CASTPHQGMGDEQFF. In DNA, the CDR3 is TGTGCCAGCACCCCGCACCAGGGGATGGGGGATGAGCAGTTCTTC.

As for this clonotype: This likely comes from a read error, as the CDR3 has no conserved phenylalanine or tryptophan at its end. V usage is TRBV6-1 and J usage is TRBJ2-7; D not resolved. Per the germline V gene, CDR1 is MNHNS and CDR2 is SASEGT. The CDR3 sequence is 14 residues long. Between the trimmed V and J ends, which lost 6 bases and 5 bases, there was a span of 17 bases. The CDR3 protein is CASSEIGISNEQYL. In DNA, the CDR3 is TGTGCCAGCAGCGAAATAGGGATATCCAACGAGCAGTACCTC.

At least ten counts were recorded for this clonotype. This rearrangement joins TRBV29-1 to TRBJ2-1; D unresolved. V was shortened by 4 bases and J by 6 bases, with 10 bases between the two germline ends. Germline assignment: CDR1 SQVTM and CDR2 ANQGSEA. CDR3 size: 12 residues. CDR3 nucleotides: TGCAGCGTTGTGTATCGGACCAATGAGCAGTTCTTC. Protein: CSVVYRTNEQFF.

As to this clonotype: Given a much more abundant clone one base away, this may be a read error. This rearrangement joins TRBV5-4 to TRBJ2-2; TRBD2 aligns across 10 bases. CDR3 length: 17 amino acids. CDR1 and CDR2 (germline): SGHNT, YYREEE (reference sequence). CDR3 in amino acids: CVSSFRGLAGAVGELFF. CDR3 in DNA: TGTGTCAGCAGCTTTCGGGGGCTAGCGGGAGCGGTCGGGGAGCTGTTTTTT.

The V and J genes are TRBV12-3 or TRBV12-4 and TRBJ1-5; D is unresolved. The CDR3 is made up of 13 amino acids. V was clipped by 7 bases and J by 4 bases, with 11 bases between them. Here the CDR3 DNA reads TGTGCCAGCACCTTCTCTAGTAATCAGCCCCAGCATTTT. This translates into CASTFSSNQPQHF.

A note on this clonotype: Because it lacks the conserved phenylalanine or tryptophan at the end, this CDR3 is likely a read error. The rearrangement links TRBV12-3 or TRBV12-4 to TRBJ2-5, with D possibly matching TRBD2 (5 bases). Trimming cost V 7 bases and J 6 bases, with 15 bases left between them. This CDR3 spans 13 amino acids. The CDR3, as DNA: TGTGCCAGCATGACGGGGTTGGGAAAGACCCAGTACTCA. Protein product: CASMTGLGKTQYS.

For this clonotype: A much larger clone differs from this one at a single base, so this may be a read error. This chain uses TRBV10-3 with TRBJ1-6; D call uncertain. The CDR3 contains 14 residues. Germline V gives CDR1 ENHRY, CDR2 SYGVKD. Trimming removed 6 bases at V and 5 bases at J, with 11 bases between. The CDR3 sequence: CAISSMRDNSPLHF. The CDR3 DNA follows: TGTGCCATCAGCAGTATGCGAGATAATTCACCCCTCCACTTT.

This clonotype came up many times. DNA of the CDR3: TGTGCCATCTCGACAGACTACAATCAGCCCCAGCATTTT. Protein product: CAISTDYNQPQHF. The V gene is TRBV10-3, the J gene TRBJ1-5; tentatively, D is TRBD1 (5 bases). Germline CDR1 reads ENHRY; CDR2 reads SYGVKD. The germline V and J ends were trimmed by 8 bases and 3 bases, with 11 bases remaining between them. This CDR3 region has 13 residues.

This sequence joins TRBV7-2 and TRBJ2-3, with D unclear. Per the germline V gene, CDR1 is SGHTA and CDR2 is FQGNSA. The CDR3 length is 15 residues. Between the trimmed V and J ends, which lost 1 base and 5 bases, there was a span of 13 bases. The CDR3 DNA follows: TGTGCCAGCAGCTTAGAAGGCCTGGCGGTAGATACGCAGTATTTT. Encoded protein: CASSLEGLAVDTQYF.

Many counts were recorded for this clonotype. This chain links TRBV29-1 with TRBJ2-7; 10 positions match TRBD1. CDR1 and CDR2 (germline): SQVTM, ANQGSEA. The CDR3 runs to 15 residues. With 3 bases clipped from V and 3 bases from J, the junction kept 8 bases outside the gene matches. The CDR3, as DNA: TGCAGCGTTGACGGGGGGACAGGGGACATCTACGAGCAGTACTTC. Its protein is CSVDGGTGDIYEQYF.

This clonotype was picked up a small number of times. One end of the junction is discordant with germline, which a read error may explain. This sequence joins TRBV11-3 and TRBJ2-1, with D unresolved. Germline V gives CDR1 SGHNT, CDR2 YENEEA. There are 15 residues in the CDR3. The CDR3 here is CASSLRVASYNEQFF. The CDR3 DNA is TGTGCCAGCAGTTTACGAGTGGCCTCCTACAATGAGCAGTTCTTT.

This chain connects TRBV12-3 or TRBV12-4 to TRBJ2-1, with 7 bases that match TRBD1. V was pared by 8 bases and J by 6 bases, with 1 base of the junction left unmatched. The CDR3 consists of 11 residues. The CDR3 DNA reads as TGTGCCAGCCGGGACAGCAATGAGCAGTTCTTC. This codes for CASRDSNEQFF.

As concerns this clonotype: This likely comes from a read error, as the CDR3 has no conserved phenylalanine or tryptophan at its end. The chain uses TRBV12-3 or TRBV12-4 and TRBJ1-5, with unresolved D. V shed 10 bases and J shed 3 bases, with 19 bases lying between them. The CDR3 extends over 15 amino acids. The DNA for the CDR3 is TGTGCCACTGATAGTTCCGGAAGGGTCAATCAGCCCCAGCATCTT. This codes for CATDSSGRVNQPQHL.